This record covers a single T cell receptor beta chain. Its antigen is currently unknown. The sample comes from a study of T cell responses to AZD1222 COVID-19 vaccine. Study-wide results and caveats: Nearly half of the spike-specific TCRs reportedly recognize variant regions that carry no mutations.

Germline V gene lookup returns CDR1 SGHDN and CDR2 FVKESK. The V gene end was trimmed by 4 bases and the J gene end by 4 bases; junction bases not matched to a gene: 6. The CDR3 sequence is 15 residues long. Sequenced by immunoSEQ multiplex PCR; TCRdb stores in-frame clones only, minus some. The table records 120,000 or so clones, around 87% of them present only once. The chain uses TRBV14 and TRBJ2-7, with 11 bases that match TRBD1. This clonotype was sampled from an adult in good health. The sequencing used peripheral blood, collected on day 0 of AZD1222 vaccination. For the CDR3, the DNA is TGTGCCAGCAGCCTCACCGGGACAGGGGGGTACGAGCAGTACTTC. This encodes CASSLTGTGGYEQYF. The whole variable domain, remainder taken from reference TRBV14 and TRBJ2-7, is EAGVTQFPSHSVIEKGQTVTLRCDPISGHDNLYWYRRVMGKEIKFLLHFVKESKQDESGMPNNRFLAERTGGTYSTLKVQPAELEDSGVYFCASSLTGTGGYEQYFGPGTRLTVT.